The 2 T cell receptor beta chains in this list originate from one sample, sequenced in a study of blood T cell repertoires in COVID-19. Clones were read by immunoSEQ multiplex PCR, and TCRdb kept only the in-frame ones, dropping some. The sample shows some 80,000 clones, more than 80% of them seen only once. Sequenced sample: peripheral blood. These receptors were taken from a woman older than 75 with acute or convalescent COVID-19.

V and J are TRBV5-4 and TRBJ2-7; 12 bases agree with TRBD1. The CDR3 is made up of 14 amino acids. Germline values: CDR1 SGHNT, CDR2 YYREEE (reference sequence). V shed 4 bases and J 4 bases; nucleotides not matched to a gene: 3. CDR3 sequence reads: CASSPGQGAYEQYF. DNA for the CDR3: TGTGCCAGCAGCCCGGGACAGGGGGCGTACGAGCAGTACTTC.

This chain connects TRBV19 to TRBJ2-1; 10 positions match TRBD2. The ends lost 8 bases at V and 1 base at J; junction bases unmatched: 2. The CDR3 is made up of 14 amino acids. The germline gives CDR1 LNHDA, CDR2 SQIVND (reference sequence). The CDR3 loop reads CASGAGGSYNEQFF. In DNA, the CDR3 is TGTGCCAGTGGAGCGGGGGGGTCCTACAATGAGCAGTTCTTC.